What follows is one T cell receptor (beta chain) and its context. Its antigen remains unidentified. CDR3 length: 11 amino acids. Germline V lookup: CDR1 SQVTM, CDR2 ANQGSEA. After removal of 4 bases from V and 7 bases from J, the junction contained 0 bases not matched to a gene. Profiled with immunoSEQ multiplex PCR; TCRdb holds only in-frame clones, not every one. The sample yields around 1,100,000 clones, 77% seen once. The record originates from a study of shared clonotypes between healthy human individuals. Study-wide points: Sequencing depth was expected to affect clonotype sharing among donors.

Sequencing input: memory CD4+ T cells from PBMCs. The subset here: CD45RA-negative fraction. The clonotype was recovered from a man between 18 and 35 years old in good health. Some clones in this sample may be carry-over from other donors' samples. The chain has TRBV29-1 and TRBJ2-4, with 8 bases aligning to TRBD1. The CDR3 nucleotides read TGCAGCGTTGGGGACAGGAACATTCAGTACTTC. This encodes CSVGDRNIQYF.